This T cell receptor (beta chain) was captured in a study of cytomegalovirus exposure and HLA in healthy donors. Per the germline V gene, CDR1 is SNHLY and CDR2 is FYNNEI. Trimming stripped 6 bases from V and 4 bases from J, with 12 bases between. The CDR3 has 13 residues. It was with 60 Vbeta and 13 Jbeta primers that the PCR ran. In the source study's methods: Per a later analysis, the number of unique TCR beta chains was some 80 million, of which roughly 10 million were shared. Some clones are missing from TCRdb's copy, which holds only in-frame ones; the method was immunoSEQ multiplex PCR. The V and J calls and clone size are taken from that table; D and trimming were inferred from the DNA. The table shows over 90,000 clones, with around 76% occurring only once.

The sequence came from a woman aged 60 to 75 in good health and CMV-seropositive. Material: PBMCs. This chain connects TRBV2 to TRBJ1-2; D ambiguous. CDR3: CASRVSGTYGYTF. CDR3 nucleotide sequence: TGTGCCAGCAGGGTCAGCGGAACCTATGGCTACACCTTC.